Listed below are T cell receptor beta chains from one sample, sequenced in a study of control samples from healthy donors and cancer patients. Repertoires were generated with immunoSEQ multiplex PCR, while TCRdb's copy carries only in-frame clones and drops some. This sample's table has approximately 190,000 clones. Sequenced: blood. These receptors were obtained from a woman in her thirties in good health. Both conserved end residues are part of each CDR3. The D gene is left open where the match is weak.

v_call,j_call,d_call,cdr3_nt,cdr3_aa
TRBV18,TRBJ2-7,-,TGTGCCAGCTCACCACCGGGCGCAGTTAGCTACGGAAACGAGCAGTACTTC,CASSPPGAVSYGNEQYF
TRBV28,TRBJ1-3,-,TGTGCCAGCAGTTTTATACAGAACTCTGGAAACACCATATATTTT,CASSFIQNSGNTIYF
TRBV6-5,TRBJ2-7,TRBD1,TGTGCCAGCAGAGAGGGACAGGTCTACGAGCAGTACTTC,CASREGQVYEQYF
TRBV19,TRBJ2-2,-,TGTGCCAGTAGTTCCGGAGTGACGGTAAACGGGGAGCTGTTTTTT,CASSSGVTVNGELFF
TRBV5-1,TRBJ1-1,-,TGCGCCAGCAGCTTGGCGGGGGGTACGATGAACACTGAAGCTTTCTTT,CASSLAGGTMNTEAFF
TRBV25-1,TRBJ2-5,-,TGTGCCAGCAGTGAAAAGACTTCCACTCTAGAGACCCAGTACTTC,CASSEKTSTLETQYF
TRBV3-1/TRBV3-2,TRBJ1-5,TRBD1,TGTGCCAGCGGATACAGGGGGAGCAATCAGCCCCAGCATTTT,CASGYRGSNQPQHF
TRBV4-2,TRBJ1-2,-,TGTGCCAGCAGCCAAGACACAGTCAACTATGGCTACACCTTC,CASSQDTVNYGYTF
TRBV6-2/TRBV6-3,TRBJ2-3,-,TGTGCCAGCAGTCGCCTGGTTAGCACAGATACGCAGTATTTT,CASSRLVSTDTQYF
TRBV7-9,TRBJ1-5,-,TGTGCCAGCAGCCAAGGGGGTGATCAGCCCCAGCATTTT,CASSQGGDQPQHF